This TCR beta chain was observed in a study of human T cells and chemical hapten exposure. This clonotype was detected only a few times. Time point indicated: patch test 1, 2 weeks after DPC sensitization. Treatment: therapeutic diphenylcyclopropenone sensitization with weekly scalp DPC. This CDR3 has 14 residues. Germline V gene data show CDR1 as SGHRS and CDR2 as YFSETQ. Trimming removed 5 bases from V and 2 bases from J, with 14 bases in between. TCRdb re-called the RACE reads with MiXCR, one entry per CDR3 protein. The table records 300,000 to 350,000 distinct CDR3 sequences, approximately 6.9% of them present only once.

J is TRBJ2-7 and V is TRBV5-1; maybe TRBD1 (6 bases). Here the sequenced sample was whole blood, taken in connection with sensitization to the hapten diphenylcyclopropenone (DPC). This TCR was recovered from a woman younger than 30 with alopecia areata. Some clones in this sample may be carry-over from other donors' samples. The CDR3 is CASRPGEQTYEQYF. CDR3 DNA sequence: TGCGCCAGCAGACCAGGGGAGCAAACCTACGAGCAGTACTTC. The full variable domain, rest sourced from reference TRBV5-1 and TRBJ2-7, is KAGVTQTPRYLIKTRGQQVTLSCSPISGHRSVSWYQQTPGQGLQFLFEYFSETQRNKGNFPGRFSGRQFSNSRSEMNVSTLELGDSALYLCASRPGEQTYEQYFGPGTRLTVT.